The clone carrying this T cell receptor beta chain appeared a few times. What it recognizes is unknown. Trimming removed 2 bases from V and 4 bases from J, with 17 bases in between. CDR1 and CDR2 from the germline V gene are MNHEY and SVGAGI. The CDR3 consists of 16 residues. These data originate in a study of response to subunit inactivated influenza vaccine. Notes on the study in general: It was suggested by the authors that few new T cells are recruited by each seasonal influenza vaccination.

One entry per CDR3 protein, called by TCRdb with MiXCR from the RT-PCR reads. The sample carries about 780,000 distinct CDR3 sequences, roughly 20% recorded once. This TCR derives from a man aged 50 to 59 who received an inactivated influenza vaccine. The gene calls are TRBV6-5 and TRBJ1-1, with no clear D. This material consisted of PBMCs from blood, taken more than 4 days after vaccination. The CDR3 here is CASSYTSLGFATEAFF. The CDR3 DNA reads TGTGCCAGCAGTTACACATCTCTGGGATTTGCCACTGAAGCTTTCTTT.